This T cell receptor (beta chain) was identified in a study of blood T cells in healthy people across ages. Study information: About one barcoded beta molecule per two T cells was the capture yield of template switching.

A second PCR of roughly 7 to 11 cycles used a sample-barcoded 5' primer and a J-beta primer mix. One entry per CDR3 protein, called by TCRdb with MiXCR from the 5' RACE reads. Of 1,500,000 or so distinct CDR3 sequences detected, roughly 59% appear once; the ten largest clones hold roughly 6.3%. Concerning this clonotype: One end of the junction varies from germline; a read error may be responsible.

Source material: blood. The TCR was taken from a man aged 18 to 30 in good health.

The CDR3 region has the DNA TGCAGTGTCCGGGGGACAGGGGCCTACGAGCGGTACTTC. Translated, it gives CSVRGTGAYERYF. This sequence joins TRBV20-1 and TRBJ2-7; 10 bases fit TRBD1. The CDR3 extends over 13 amino acids. The germline CDR1 and CDR2 sequences are DFQATT and SNEGSKA (reference sequence).